One sample yielded the 30 T cell receptor beta chains listed below, sequenced in a study of blood T cell repertoires in COVID-19. The repertoire was sequenced with immunoSEQ multiplex PCR; TCRdb's copy has only in-frame clones and lacks some. The sample carries about 380,000 clones, more than 75% recorded once. Sequencing used PBMCs or T cells enriched from blood (not recorded which). These receptors all stem from a woman under 30 who had recovered from COVID-19.

V and J are TRBV5-5 and TRBJ1-1; D unclear. Germline CDR1 reads SGHKS; CDR2 reads YYEKEE (reference sequence). Trimming left V 0 bases short and J 1 base short, with 4 bases between. The CDR3 spans 13 residues. CDR3 amino acids: CASSLDRNTEAFF. The CDR3 bases are TGTGCCAGCAGCTTGGACAGGAACACTGAAGCTTTCTTT.

The V call is TRBV4-1, the J call TRBJ2-5; 13 positions match TRBD2. Unmatched junction bases numbered 10, after V lost 4 bases and J lost 5 bases. CDR3 length: 17 amino acids. Germline V lookup: CDR1 MGHRA, CDR2 YSYEKL. CDR3 region: CASSLFGTSGTSETQYF. CDR3 nucleotide sequence: TGCGCCAGCAGCCTTTTTGGGACTAGCGGGACCTCGGAGACCCAGTACTTC.

In its sample, this clone was seen once. The genes are TRBV27 and TRBJ1-3; unclear D gene. The CDR3 runs to 15 residues. Germline V gene lookup returns CDR1 MNHEY and CDR2 SMNVEV (reference sequence). Trimming removed 8 bases from V and 4 bases from J, with 18 bases in between. CDR3 residues: CASAGGGAPGNTIYF. CDR3 nucleotide sequence: TGTGCCAGCGCTGGCGGCGGAGCTCCCGGAAACACCATATATTTT.

V and J are TRBV30 and TRBJ2-5, with D unclear. This CDR3 comprises 13 residues. Trimming stripped 0 bases from V and 6 bases from J, with 11 bases between. Germline V lookup: CDR1 GTSNPN, CDR2 SVGIG (reference sequence). In nucleotides, the CDR3 is TGTGCCTGGAGTGTACTATCCATAAAGACCCAGTACTTC. Its protein is CAWSVLSIKTQYF.

This clone occurred a few times. The chain joins TRBV11-2 to TRBJ1-2; D is possibly TRBD1 (6 bases). CDR3 length equals 16 residues. Trimming cost V 1 base and J 5 bases, with 17 bases left between them. Germline V lookup: CDR1 SGHAT, CDR2 FQNNGV. The CDR3 spells CASSLAGGQRVYGYTF. CDR3 nucleotide sequence: TGTGCCAGCAGCTTAGCGGGCGGACAGAGAGTTTATGGCTACACCTTC.

V gene TRBV25-1 combines with J gene TRBJ1-1; 8 nucleotides line up with TRBD1. J gave up 4 bases and V 1 base, and 8 bases lay outside the gene matches. Germline CDR1 is MGHDK and CDR2 is SYGVNS. There are 16 residues in the CDR3. CDR3 in amino acids: CASSESPDRGTTEAFF. The CDR3 nucleotides read TGTGCCAGCAGTGAATCCCCAGACAGGGGAACCACTGAAGCTTTCTTT.

This chain connects TRBV2 to TRBJ1-4; D possibly corresponds to TRBD1 (5 bases). This CDR3 is 16 amino acids long. CDR1 is SNHLY, CDR2 FYNNEI, per germline. V lost 5 bases and J lost 1, with 14 bases in between. Here the CDR3 reads CASSNKRQLTNEKLFF. The DNA for the CDR3 is TGTGCCAGCAGTAACAAGCGACAGTTAACTAATGAAAAACTGTTTTTT.

Here the CDR3 reads CASSLDYGQQAYEQYF. CDR3 DNA sequence: TGTGCCAGCAGCTTAGATTACGGGCAACAGGCCTACGAGCAGTACTTC. The chain links TRBV11-2 to TRBJ2-7; possible D gene TRBD1, 5 bases. V was trimmed by 0 bases and J by 2 bases, leaving 14 bases between them. The CDR3 is made up of 16 amino acids. Germline V lookup: CDR1 SGHAT, CDR2 FQNNGV.

This clone has a single count. The rearrangement uses TRBV28 and TRBJ2-1; 12 bases are a match to TRBD1. Trimming removed 8 bases from V and 1 base from J; junction bases left unmatched: 9. This CDR3 is 17 amino acids long. Germline CDR1 and CDR2: MDHEN and SYDVKM. The CDR3 bases are TGTGCCAGCTCCCCGGGACAGGGGGCGCGTTCCTACAATGAGCAGTTCTTC. It encodes CASSPGQGARSYNEQFF.

This sequence joins TRBV7-3 and TRBJ1-2; 8 bases fit TRBD1. This CDR3 region has 16 residues. In germline, CDR1 is SGHTA, CDR2 FQGTGA. The V and J ends lost 2 bases and 8 bases, in that order; junction bases with no gene match: 13. In DNA, the CDR3 is TGTGCCAGCAGCTTAGGGACCCCCGGGACAGGAGCCGGCTACACCTTC. Amino acids: CASSLGTPGTGAGYTF.

The chain combines TRBV4-2 with TRBJ1-2; 8 bases are shared with TRBD1. V was clipped by 2 bases and J by 8 bases; unmatched bases: 7. The CDR3 length is 14 residues. Germline V lookup: CDR1 LGHNA, CDR2 YNFKEQ. The CDR3: CASSQKDRVRGYTF. DNA of the CDR3: TGTGCCAGCAGCCAAAAGGACAGGGTACGGGGCTACACCTTC.

This chain connects TRBV7-9 to TRBJ2-5, with a possible D match to TRBD2 (6 bases). The germline V gene encodes CDR1 SEHNR and CDR2 FQNEAQ (reference sequence). CDR3 length equals 15 residues. V lost 3 bases and J lost 5, with 16 bases in between. The CDR3 protein is CASSFASAKGETQYF. The DNA for the CDR3 is TGTGCCAGCAGCTTCGCTAGCGCCAAGGGTGAGACCCAGTACTTC.

The genes are TRBV24-1 and TRBJ1-5; 7 bases are a match to TRBD1. Germline trimming cut 7 bases from V and 16 bases from J; bases unmatched to any gene: 18. Germline loops: CDR1 KGHDR, CDR2 SFDVKD. The length of the CDR3 is 14 residues. The CDR3: CATSPLDRDRVEHF. In nucleotides, the CDR3 is TGTGCCACCAGCCCCCTCGACCGGGACAGAGTAGAACATTTT.

CDR3 region: CASSLTAGGHNYGYTF. The CDR3 DNA follows: TGCGCCAGCAGCCTGACTGCGGGGGGGCATAACTATGGCTACACCTTC. The J gene is TRBJ1-2, the V gene TRBV5-1; possibly TRBD1 for D (6 bases). The CDR3 is 16 amino acids. Germline CDR1 is SGHRS and CDR2 is YFSETQ. Trimming pared 4 bases from V and 1 base from J, leaving 17 bases between.

The chain is built from TRBV6-5 and TRBJ2-7; 8 positions match TRBD1. V gave up 9 bases and J gave up 3 bases; unmatched junction bases: 7. The CDR3 contains 13 residues. Germline CDR1 is MNHEY and CDR2 is SVGAGI. CDR3 DNA sequence: TGTGCCAGTAGCCGGGACAGGATCTACGAGCAGTACTTC. Its translation is CASSRDRIYEQYF.

The chain carries TRBV11-2 and TRBJ2-7; 8 positions agree with TRBD2. The ends lost 2 bases at V and 6 bases at J; junction bases unmatched: 6. This CDR3 spans 14 amino acids. In germline, CDR1 is SGHAT, CDR2 FQNNGV. This chain's CDR3 is CASSLTGAGGEQYF. CDR3 coding DNA: TGTGCCAGCAGCTTAACAGGTGCGGGAGGCGAGCAGTACTTC.

This rearrangement joins TRBV7-6 to TRBJ2-1, with 7 bases that match TRBD1. CDR1 is SGHVS and CDR2 is FNYEAQ in the germline V gene. Trimming cost V 4 bases and J 2 bases; bases outside gene matches: 8. The CDR3 is 16 residues long. The DNA of the CDR3 is TGTGCCAGCAGCTACGCTACGACAGGGACCTACAATGAGCAGTTCTTC. Its translation: CASSYATTGTYNEQFF.

This clone was detected only once. V and J are TRBV5-1 and TRBJ2-3; 11 bases fit TRBD2. Germline CDR1 SGHRS, CDR2 YFSETQ. This CDR3 contains 20 residues. J gave up 6 bases and V 1 base, and 19 bases lay outside the gene matches. The CDR3 sequence is CASSLRGLAGGPRDLDTQYF. The CDR3 DNA reads as TGCGCCAGCAGCTTGCGAGGGCTAGCGGGGGGCCCAAGGGATTTGGATACGCAGTATTTT.

The chain recombines TRBV27 with TRBJ1-6, with 7 bases fitting TRBD1. The CDR3 sequence is 16 residues long. CDR1 is MNHEY and CDR2 is SMNVEV in the germline V gene (reference sequence). Trimming cost V 4 bases and J 0 bases; bases outside gene matches: 3. The DNA for the CDR3 is TGTGCCAGCAGTTCACAGGGGAGCTCCTATAATTCACCCCTCCACTTT. Protein: CASSSQGSSYNSPLHF.

This clone was recorded once. The chain links TRBV7-2 to TRBJ2-3, with 8 positions matching TRBD2. Trimming removed 5 bases from V and 2 bases from J; junction bases left unmatched: 12. The CDR3 contains 17 residues. Germline lookup yields CDR1 SGHTA and CDR2 FQGNSA. The CDR3 here is CASSTPLGGGNTDTQYF. CDR3 nucleotides: TGTGCCAGCAGCACCCCCCTGGGCGGGGGGAACACAGATACGCAGTATTTT. The whole variable domain, remainder taken from reference TRBV7-2 and TRBJ2-3, is GAGVSQSPSNKVTEKGKDVELRCDPISGHTALYWYRQSLGQGLEFLIYFQGNSAPDKSGLPSDRFSAERTGGSVSTLTIQRTQQEDSAVYLCASSTPLGGGNTDTQYFGPGTRLTVL.

The chain recombines TRBV15 with TRBJ2-1; D remains ambiguous. Germline CDR1 and CDR2: LNHNV and YYDKDF (reference sequence). The ends were cut back, 0 bases at V and 7 bases at J, with 7 bases in the middle. The CDR3 is made up of 13 amino acids. The CDR3 sequence: CATSRDLTNEQFF. CDR3 sequence (DNA): TGTGCCACCAGCAGAGATCTAACGAATGAGCAGTTCTTC.

The chain links TRBV5-1 to TRBJ1-2; 7 nucleotides agree with TRBD1. V lost 4 bases to trimming and J lost 1 base; unmatched junction nucleotides: 10. Germline CDR1 is SGHRS and CDR2 is YFSETQ. The CDR3 runs to 16 residues. CDR3 bases: TGCGCCAGCAGCCCCGGGACAGCTTCCAATAACTATGGCTACACCTTC. It is translated as CASSPGTASNNYGYTF.

Note on this clone: Other DNA sequences within the sample encode an identical CDR3. This rearrangement joins TRBV5-1 to TRBJ1-2; D is perhaps TRBD1 (5 bases). The CDR3 consists of 13 residues. V lost 0 bases to trimming and J lost 7 bases, with 10 bases between them. From germline, CDR1 is SGHRS and CDR2 YFSETQ. The CDR3 DNA is TGCGCCAGCAGCTTGGGGCAGGGCTCTGGCTACACCTTC. It is translated as CASSLGQGSGYTF.

The rearrangement joins TRBV5-1 to TRBJ1-3, with 11 bases identical to TRBD1. CDR1 and CDR2 (germline): SGHRS, YFSETQ. Losses at the gene ends were 4 bases for V and 3 bases for J; bases not matched to a gene: 6. The CDR3 covers 16 residues. CDR3 protein: CASSSGQGAYGNTIYF. The CDR3 nucleotides are TGCGCCAGCAGCAGTGGACAGGGGGCCTATGGAAACACCATATATTTT. Supplemented by reference TRBV5-1 and TRBJ1-3, the full variable domain reads KAGVTQTPRYLIKTRGQQVTLSCSPISGHRSVSWYQQTPGQGLQFLFEYFSETQRNKGNFPGRFSGRQFSNSRSEMNVSTLELGDSALYLCASSSGQGAYGNTIYFGEGSWLTVV.

The chain employs TRBV9 and TRBJ1-1; D is ambiguous. CDR3 length: 14 amino acids. CDR1 SGDLS and CDR2 YYNGEE come from the germline V gene. Trimming shortened V by 1 base and J by 1 base, and 8 bases separated the two germline ends. The CDR3 is CASSVLGRNTEAFF. CDR3 in DNA: TGTGCCAGCAGCGTATTGGGCAGGAACACTGAAGCTTTCTTT.

This clone was picked up a small number of times. The chain is built from TRBV6-5 and TRBJ2-1; a weak D match, TRBD2 (5 bases). The CDR3 extends over 13 amino acids. V was shortened by 0 bases and J by 15 bases, with 15 bases between the two germline ends. Germline V CDR1 and CDR2: MNHEY, SVGAGI. As DNA, the CDR3 is TGTGCCAGCAGTTACTCGGAAGGGCTAGCTCTGTTCTTC. Amino acid sequence: CASSYSEGLALFF.

This chain links TRBV19 with TRBJ2-1; perhaps TRBD2 as D (5 bases). Per germline, CDR1 LNHDA and CDR2 SQIVND (reference sequence). This CDR3 contains 15 residues. V was cut by 4 bases and J by 1 base, with 11 bases left in between. The DNA of the CDR3 is TGTGCCAGTAGTACCGGACTGACTTCCTACAATGAGCAGTTCTTC. It yields the protein CASSTGLTSYNEQFF.

The rearrangement links TRBV27 to TRBJ2-7, with D perhaps matching TRBD1 (5 bases). Germline V gives CDR1 MNHEY, CDR2 SMNVEV (reference sequence). V was cut by 2 bases and J by 2 bases, with 7 bases left in between. CDR3 length: 13 amino acids. CDR3 coding DNA: TGTGCCAGCAGTTTAGGGGCTCCCTACGAGCAGTACTTC. It translates to CASSLGAPYEQYF.

This clone has a handful of counts. The rearrangement uses TRBV10-3 and TRBJ1-5; 9 bases fit TRBD1. V lost 4 bases, J lost 7 bases, and 5 bases stayed unmatched. CDR3 length: 14 amino acids. CDR1 and CDR2 (germline): ENHRY, SYGVKD. The CDR3 nucleotides read TGTGCCATCAGTGGGGGACAGGGTCCCCAGCCCCAGCATTTT. Protein sequence: CAISGGQGPQPQHF.

This chain's CDR3 is CASSGYNFDSLPTYEQYF. In nucleotides, the CDR3 is TGTGCCAGCAGTGGGTATAATTTTGACAGTTTACCTACCTACGAGCAGTACTTC. V and J are TRBV6-1 and TRBJ2-7; a weak D match, TRBD1 (5 bases). V shed 4 bases and J shed 2 bases, with 24 bases lying between them. Germline values: CDR1 MNHNS, CDR2 SASEGT. The CDR3 consists of 18 residues.